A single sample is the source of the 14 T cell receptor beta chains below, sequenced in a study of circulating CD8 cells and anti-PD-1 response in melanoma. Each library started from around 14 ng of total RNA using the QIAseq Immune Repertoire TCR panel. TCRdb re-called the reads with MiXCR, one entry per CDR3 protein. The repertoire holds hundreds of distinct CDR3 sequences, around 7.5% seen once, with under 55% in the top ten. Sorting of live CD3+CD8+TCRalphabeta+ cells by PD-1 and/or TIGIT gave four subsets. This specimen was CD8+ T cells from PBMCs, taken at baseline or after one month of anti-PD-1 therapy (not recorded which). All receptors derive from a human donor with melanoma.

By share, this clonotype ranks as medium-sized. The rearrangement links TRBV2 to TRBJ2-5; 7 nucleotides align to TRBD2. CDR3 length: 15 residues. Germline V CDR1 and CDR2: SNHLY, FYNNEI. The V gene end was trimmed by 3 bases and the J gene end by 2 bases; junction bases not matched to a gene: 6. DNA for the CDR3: TGTGCCAGCAGTGAGACTAGCTTGAATCAAGAGACCCAGTACTTC. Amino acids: CASSETSLNQETQYF.

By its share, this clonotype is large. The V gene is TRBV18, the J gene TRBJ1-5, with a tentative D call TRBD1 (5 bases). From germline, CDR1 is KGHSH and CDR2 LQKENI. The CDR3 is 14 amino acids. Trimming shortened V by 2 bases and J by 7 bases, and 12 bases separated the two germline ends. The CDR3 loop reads CASSPYPGGQPQHF. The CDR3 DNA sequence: TGTGCCAGCTCACCATATCCGGGGGGACAGCCCCAGCATTTT.

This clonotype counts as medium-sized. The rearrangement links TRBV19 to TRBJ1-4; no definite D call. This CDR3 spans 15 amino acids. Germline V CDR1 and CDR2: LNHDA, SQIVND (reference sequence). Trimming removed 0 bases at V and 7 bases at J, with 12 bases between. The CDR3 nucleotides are TGTGCCAGTAGTATAGAGGCCGGGGTAGCTGAAAAACTGTTTTTT. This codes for CASSIEAGVAEKLFF.

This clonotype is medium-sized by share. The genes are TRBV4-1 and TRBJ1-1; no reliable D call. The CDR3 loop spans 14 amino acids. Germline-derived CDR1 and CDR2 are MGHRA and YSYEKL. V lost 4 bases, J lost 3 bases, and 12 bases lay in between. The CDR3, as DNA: TGCGCCAGCAGCCTCGGGCCGGGAGACACTGAAGCTTTCTTT. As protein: CASSLGPGDTEAFF.

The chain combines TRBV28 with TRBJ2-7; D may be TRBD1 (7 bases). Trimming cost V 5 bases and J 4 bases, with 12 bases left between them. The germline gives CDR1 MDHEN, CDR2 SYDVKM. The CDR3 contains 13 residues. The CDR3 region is CASSPRGRYEQYF. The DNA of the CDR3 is TGTGCCAGCAGTCCCAGGGGGAGGTACGAGCAGTACTTC.

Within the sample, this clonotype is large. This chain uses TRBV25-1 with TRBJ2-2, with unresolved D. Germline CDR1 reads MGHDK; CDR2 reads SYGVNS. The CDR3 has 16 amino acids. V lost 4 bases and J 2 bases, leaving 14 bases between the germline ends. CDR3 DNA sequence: TGTGCCAGCAGTGGCCCGCCGAGAGCCAACACCGGGGAGCTGTTTTTT. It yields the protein CASSGPPRANTGELFF.

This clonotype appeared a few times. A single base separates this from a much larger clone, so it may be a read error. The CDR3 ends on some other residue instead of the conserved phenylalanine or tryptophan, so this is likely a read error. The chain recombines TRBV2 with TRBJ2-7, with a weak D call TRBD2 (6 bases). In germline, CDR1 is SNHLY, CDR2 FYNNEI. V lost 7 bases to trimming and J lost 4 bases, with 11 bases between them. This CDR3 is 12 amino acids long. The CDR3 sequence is CASIGGAYEQYS. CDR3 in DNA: TGTGCCAGCATCGGGGGAGCGTACGAGCAGTACTCC.

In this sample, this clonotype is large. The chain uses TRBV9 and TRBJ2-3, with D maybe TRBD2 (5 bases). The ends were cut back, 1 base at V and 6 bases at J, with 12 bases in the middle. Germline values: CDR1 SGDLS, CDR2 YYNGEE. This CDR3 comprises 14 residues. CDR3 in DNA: TGTGCCAGCAGCGTAACTTACGGGGATGATACGCAGTATTTT. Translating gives CASSVTYGDDTQYF.

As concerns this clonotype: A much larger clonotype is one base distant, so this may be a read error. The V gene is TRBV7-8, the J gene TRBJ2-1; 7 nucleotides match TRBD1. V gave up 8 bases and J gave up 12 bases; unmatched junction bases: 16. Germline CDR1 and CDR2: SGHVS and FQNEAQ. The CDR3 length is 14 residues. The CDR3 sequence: CASGRTGSVSGQFF. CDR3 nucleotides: TGTGCCAGCGGACGGACAGGTTCCGTTAGTGGGCAGTTCTTC.

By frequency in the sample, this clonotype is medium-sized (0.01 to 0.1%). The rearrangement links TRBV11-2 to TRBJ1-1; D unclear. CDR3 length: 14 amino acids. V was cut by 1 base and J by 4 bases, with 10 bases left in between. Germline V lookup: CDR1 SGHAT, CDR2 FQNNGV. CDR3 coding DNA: TGTGCCAGCAGCTTAGCGGCGGGAGGCACTGAAGCTTTCTTT. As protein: CASSLAAGGTEAFF.

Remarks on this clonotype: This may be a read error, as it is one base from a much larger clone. This CDR3 reads CAISVSSGLSLGDEQYF. The CDR3 DNA sequence: TGTGCCATCAGTGTCTCCTCAGGACTCTCCTTAGGGGACGAGCAGTACTTC. The chain is built from TRBV10-3 and TRBJ2-7; D is tentatively TRBD1 or TRBD2 (5 bases each). CDR1 ENHRY and CDR2 SYGVKD come from the germline V gene. Trimming cost V 4 bases and J 5 bases, with 24 bases left between them. The CDR3 covers 17 residues.

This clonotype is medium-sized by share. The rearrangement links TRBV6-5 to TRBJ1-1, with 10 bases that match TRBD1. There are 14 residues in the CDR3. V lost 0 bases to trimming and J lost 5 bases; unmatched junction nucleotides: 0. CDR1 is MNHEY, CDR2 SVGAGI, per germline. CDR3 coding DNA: TGTGCCAGCAGTTACTCGGACAGGGGGACTGAAGCTTTCTTT. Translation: CASSYSDRGTEAFF.

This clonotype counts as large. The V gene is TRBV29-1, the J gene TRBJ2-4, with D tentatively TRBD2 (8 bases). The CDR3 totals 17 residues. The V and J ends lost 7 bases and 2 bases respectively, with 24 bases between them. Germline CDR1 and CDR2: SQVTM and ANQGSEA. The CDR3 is CSALGPGGSGTKNIQYF. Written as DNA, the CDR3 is TGCAGCGCCCTAGGGCCAGGGGGTAGCGGGACCAAAAACATTCAGTACTTC.

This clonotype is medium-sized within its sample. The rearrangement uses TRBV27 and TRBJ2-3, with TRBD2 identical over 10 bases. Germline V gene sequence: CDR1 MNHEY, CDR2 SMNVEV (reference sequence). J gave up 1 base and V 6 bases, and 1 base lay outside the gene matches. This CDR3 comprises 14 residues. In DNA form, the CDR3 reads TGTGCCAGCAGCCTAGCGGGGGGCACAGATACGCAGTATTTT. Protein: CASSLAGGTDTQYF.